Presented here are 20 T cell receptor beta chains from one specimen sequenced in a study of T-cell memory formation after mild COVID-19. One entry per CDR3 protein, called by TCRdb with MiXCR from the 5' RACE reads. The top ten hold 20% to 25% of the sample, which has 350,000 to 500,000 distinct CDR3 sequences, 18% seen once. What was sequenced was PBMCs or a T cell subset sorted from them (not recorded which). The receptors were sampled from a man between 18 and 35 years old who had mild COVID-19 (a few samples of this study predate the infection). Cell type and time point are not known.

The chain is built from TRBV5-1 and TRBJ2-5; no clear D. In germline, CDR1 is SGHRS, CDR2 YFSETQ. V shed 1 base and J shed 0 bases, with 10 bases lying between them. The CDR3 loop spans 15 amino acids. CDR3: CASSLMVGDQETQYF. The CDR3 DNA is TGCGCCAGCAGCTTGATGGTCGGAGACCAAGAGACCCAGTACTTC.

The rearrangement links TRBV4-1 to TRBJ1-6, with 7 nucleotides matching TRBD1. Unmatched junction bases numbered 6, after V lost 1 base and J lost 9 bases. Germline V gives CDR1 MGHRA, CDR2 YSYEKL. CDR3 length equals 15 residues. The CDR3 is CASSQGNRGFSPLHF. As DNA, the CDR3 is TGCGCCAGCAGCCAAGGTAACAGGGGTTTTTCACCCCTCCACTTT.

The chain links TRBV27 to TRBJ2-3; no clear D. Trimming stripped 6 bases from V and 6 bases from J, with 16 bases between. CDR1 and CDR2 from the germline V gene are MNHEY and SMNVEV (reference sequence). CDR3 length equals 14 residues. The CDR3 reads CASRVMSFRDTQYF. DNA for the CDR3: TGTGCCAGCAGAGTTATGAGTTTTAGGGATACGCAGTATTTT.

This clonotype was seen only a few times. The chain couples TRBV12-3 or TRBV12-4 to TRBJ1-4; TRBD1 aligns across 7 bases. The J segment lost 3 bases and the V segment lost 6 bases, leaving 4 bases of the junction unmatched. The CDR3 length is 14 residues. This CDR3 is CASSLRGSNEKLFF. CDR3 coding DNA: TGTGCCAGCAGCCTCAGGGGGTCTAATGAAAAACTGTTTTTT.

V usage is TRBV19 and J usage is TRBJ2-2; D possibly corresponds to TRBD2 (6 bases). This CDR3 is 15 amino acids long. The V gene's germline CDR1 is LNHDA and CDR2 SQIVND (reference sequence). V was shortened by 7 bases and J by 4 bases, with 16 bases between the two germline ends. The CDR3 loop is CASNLGPAGTGELFF. CDR3 sequence (DNA): TGTGCCAGTAACCTGGGCCCAGCGGGCACCGGGGAGCTGTTTTTT.

This clonotype has only a few counts. The J gene is TRBJ2-2, the V gene TRBV6-2 or TRBV6-3; the D gene could be TRBD1 or TRBD2 (6 bases each). The germline V and J ends were trimmed by 0 bases and 7 bases, with 21 bases remaining between them. The CDR3 contains 18 residues. Germline V lookup: CDR1 MNHEY, CDR2 SVGEGT. CDR3 loop: CASSYSILGGLSSGELFF. The CDR3 DNA reads TGTGCCAGCAGTTACTCCATCTTGGGGGGCCTATCAAGCGGGGAGCTGTTTTTT.

This clonotype was recorded many times. The genes are TRBV29-1 and TRBJ2-2, with D uncertain. Germline CDR1 is SQVTM and CDR2 is ANQGSEA. V was pared by 2 bases and J by 6 bases, with 7 bases between. The CDR3 covers 12 residues. CDR3 nucleotides: TGCAGCGTTGAATGGGGTTCCGGGGAGCTGTTTTTT. It specifies CSVEWGSGELFF.

The chain has TRBV6-5 and TRBJ2-2; 13 nucleotides agree with TRBD2. The CDR3 totals 16 residues. From germline, CDR1 is MNHEY and CDR2 SVGAGI. The V segment lost 5 bases and the J segment 4 bases; nucleotides outside the gene matches: 4. The DNA of the CDR3 is TGTGCCAGCAGTAAGGGACTAGCGGGGCTCACCGGGGAGCTGTTTTTT. It translates to CASSKGLAGLTGELFF.

The rearrangement joins TRBV6-6 to TRBJ1-5; tentative D call: TRBD1 (6 bases). Germline values: CDR1 MNHNY, CDR2 SVGAGI (reference sequence). CDR3 size: 15 residues. The V and J ends lost 2 bases and 6 bases respectively, with 14 bases between them. The CDR3 spells CASSYHGGRGQPQHF. The CDR3 DNA is TGTGCCAGCAGTTACCACGGGGGGCGAGGTCAGCCCCAGCATTTT.

CDR3 in DNA: TGTGCCAGCAGCTTATCAGAGGGGATCTACAATGAGCAGTTCTTC. This sequence encodes CASSLSEGIYNEQFF. V is TRBV7-2 and J is TRBJ2-1; D possibly matches TRBD1 or TRBD2 (5 bases each). CDR3 length: 15 amino acids. From germline, CDR1 is SGHTA and CDR2 FQGNSA. Trimming removed 2 bases from V and 3 bases from J, with 11 bases in between.

In this sample, this clonotype turned up a few times. The gene calls are TRBV6-5 and TRBJ2-2; tentative D call: TRBD1 (6 bases). The CDR3 is 14 amino acids. V lost 2 bases and J 7 bases, leaving 11 bases between the germline ends. The germline gives CDR1 MNHEY, CDR2 SVGAGI. The CDR3, as DNA: TGTGCCAGCAGTTACATGGGGGCGGGCGGGGAGCTGTTTTTT. Its translation: CASSYMGAGGELFF.

Here the CDR3 reads CASRGTAGETQYF. CDR3 DNA sequence: TGTGCCAGCAGGGGGACCGCTGGAGAGACCCAGTACTTC. V usage is TRBV6-1 and J usage is TRBJ2-5; D might be TRBD1 or TRBD2, each matching 5 bases. V was pared by 6 bases and J by 4 bases, with 12 bases between. CDR1 is MNHNS and CDR2 is SASEGT in the germline V gene. The CDR3 loop spans 13 amino acids.

The chain combines TRBV7-2 with TRBJ2-1; D not certain. CDR1 is SGHTA, CDR2 FQGNSA, per germline. This CDR3 region has 14 residues. Trimming shortened V by 5 bases and J by 8 bases, and 16 bases separated the two germline ends. CDR3 loop: CASSPTSSRDEQFF. The CDR3 nucleotides are TGTGCCAGCAGCCCCACGTCGTCTAGAGATGAGCAGTTCTTC.

This clonotype was counted between two and nine times. The chain has TRBV5-1 and TRBJ1-2; D ambiguous. CDR1 SGHRS and CDR2 YFSETQ come from the germline V gene. The CDR3 spans 13 residues. Trimming left V 1 base short and J 1 base short, with 5 bases between. In nucleotides, the CDR3 is TGCGCCAGCAGCTTGAACGATAACTATGGCTACACCTTC. Its protein product is CASSLNDNYGYTF.

V and J are TRBV12-3 or TRBV12-4 and TRBJ1-3, with D maybe TRBD1 (6 bases). Trimming pared 6 bases from V and 5 bases from J, leaving 26 bases between. The CDR3 runs to 18 residues. CDR3 nucleotides: TGTGCCAGCAGACCTTATCTCTACCCAGGGACATCGAGAAACACCATATATTTT. Amino acids: CASRPYLYPGTSRNTIYF.

This clonotype showed up just a few times. This sequence joins TRBV7-9 and TRBJ2-3; D uncertain. The CDR3 is 16 residues long. Trimming pared 4 bases from V and 1 base from J, leaving 15 bases between. Germline assignment: CDR1 SEHNR and CDR2 FQNEAQ (reference sequence). The CDR3 spells CASSSHRAAGTDTQYF. CDR3 DNA: TGTGCCAGCAGCTCGCATCGGGCCGCCGGCACAGATACGCAGTATTTT.

This clonotype was observed a few times. This chain links TRBV2 with TRBJ2-4; D is possibly TRBD1 (5 bases). Germline CDR1 reads SNHLY; CDR2 reads FYNNEI. The CDR3 is 16 residues long. V was clipped by 4 bases and J by 0 bases, with 13 bases between them. The CDR3 sequence is CASSAGLSLAKNIQYF. CDR3 DNA: TGTGCCAGCAGTGCAGGGCTTAGCCTAGCCAAAAACATTCAGTACTTC.

This clonotype was counted a few times. The rearrangement uses TRBV7-9 and TRBJ2-5, with D possibly being TRBD1 or TRBD2 (5 bases each). Germline values: CDR1 SEHNR, CDR2 FQNEAQ (reference sequence). Deletions cut 3 bases from V and 3 bases from J, with 14 bases between. The CDR3 has 15 amino acids. CDR3 DNA sequence: TGTGCCAGCAGCTTCTCGGGACGGAAGAAAGAGACCCAGTACTTC. It yields the protein CASSFSGRKKETQYF.

In its sample, this clonotype was seen a few times. The chain is built from TRBV29-1 and TRBJ2-7; TRBD2 agrees at 9 bases. Germline V gene lookup returns CDR1 SQVTM and CDR2 ANQGSEA. The CDR3 extends over 12 amino acids. The J segment lost 5 bases and the V segment lost 6 bases, leaving 5 bases of the junction unmatched. CDR3 sequence (DNA): TGCAGCGTGGCGGGGGGGCCGGACGAGCAGTACTTC. Its translation: CSVAGGPDEQYF.

This chain uses TRBV4-1 with TRBJ2-5, with a weak D call TRBD1 (6 bases). Germline lookup yields CDR1 MGHRA and CDR2 YSYEKL. V was trimmed by 0 bases and J by 5 bases, leaving 13 bases between them. This CDR3 comprises 15 residues. DNA for the CDR3: TGCGCCAGCAGCCAAGATTTGGGGGCTTGGGAGACCCAGTACTTC. This encodes CASSQDLGAWETQYF.